The TCR beta chain described here comes from a study of early T cells in non-severe SARS-CoV-2 infection. Whole-study context: Unpaired chains resulted from sequencing bulk RNA of unsorted whole blood.

Germline loops: CDR1 MNHEY, CDR2 SVGEGT. The V end lost 1 base, the J end lost 3 bases, and 15 bases lay between the germline ends. CDR3 length: 16 amino acids. TCRdb re-called the 5' RACE reads through MiXCR, storing one row per CDR3 protein. There are tens of thousands of distinct CDR3 sequences in the sample; 5.5% to 7% occur only once, and approximately 4.1% lies in the top ten. This clonotype was seen repeatedly, ten times or more. The chain has TRBV6-2 or TRBV6-3 and TRBJ1-1; no clear D. The receptor comes from an adult who was a healthcare worker with PCR-confirmed SARS-CoV-2 infection or an uninfected control (not recorded which). Specimen: whole blood. The CDR3, as DNA: TGTGCCAGCAGTTACTTGCGCCGTATGGGTGACACTGAAGCTTTCTTT. Translation: CASSYLRRMGDTEAFF.